This entry lists 30 T cell receptor beta chains sequenced from one sample in a study of blood T cell repertoires in COVID-19. The protocol was immunoSEQ multiplex PCR, while the TCRdb copy is restricted to in-frame clones and leaves out a portion. The table includes hundreds of thousands of clones, approximately 92% detected once. The sample taken for sequencing was PBMCs or T cells enriched from blood (not recorded which). Receptors originate from a man aged 30 to 39 who had recovered from COVID-19.

V is TRBV5-1 and J is TRBJ2-1; TRBD2 matches at 8 bases. Germline V CDR1 and CDR2: SGHRS, YFSETQ. Germline trimming cut 0 bases from V and 8 bases from J; bases unmatched to any gene: 7. This CDR3 spans 15 amino acids. The CDR3 loop reads CASSLAGTSSYEQFF. CDR3 coding DNA: TGCGCCAGCAGCTTGGCCGGGACTAGTTCGTATGAGCAGTTCTTC.

V gene TRBV7-2 combines with J gene TRBJ2-2, with TRBD2 matching over 13 bases. Germline trimming cut 5 bases from V and 6 bases from J; bases unmatched to any gene: 6. The CDR3 covers 16 residues. Germline CDR1 reads SGHTA; CDR2 reads FQGNSA. This chain's CDR3 is CASSLGLAGVSGELFF. The CDR3 DNA reads as TGTGCCAGCAGCCTAGGACTAGCGGGAGTTTCCGGGGAGCTGTTTTTT.

About this clone: Compared with germline, one end of the junction differs, possibly owing to a read error. The chain combines TRBV19 with TRBJ2-3, with D possibly TRBD1 on 6 matching bases. Per the germline V gene, CDR1 is LNHDA and CDR2 is SQIVND (reference sequence). The length of the CDR3 is 10 residues. The CDR3 nucleotides read TGTGCCAGTAGTATTAGGGACACGGCTTTT. Encoded protein: CASSIRDTAF.

This chain joins TRBV5-1 and TRBJ2-7; TRBD2 matches at 9 bases. The CDR3 has 15 residues. Trimming took 0 bases from V and 6 from J; bases not matched to a gene: 7. Germline V gives CDR1 SGHRS, CDR2 YFSETQ. CDR3 sequence: CASSLEGREGREQYF. CDR3 nucleotide sequence: TGCGCCAGCAGCTTGGAGGGGCGGGAGGGCCGCGAGCAGTACTTC.

The V and J genes are TRBV6-2 or TRBV6-3 and TRBJ2-1; D is perhaps TRBD2 (6 bases). This CDR3 is 14 amino acids long. V lost 4 bases and J lost 10, with 17 bases in between. CDR1 MNHEY and CDR2 SVGEGT come from the germline V gene. This chain's CDR3 is CASSSGTFLGEQFF. DNA of the CDR3: TGTGCCAGCAGTTCGGGGACTTTCCTGGGAGAGCAGTTCTTC.

The rearrangement uses TRBV3-1 (or the pseudogene TRBV3-2) and TRBJ2-5; TRBD2 matches 8 bases. Germline CDR1 LGHDT, CDR2 YNNKEL (reference sequence). V trimming: 1 base; J trimming: 3 bases; junction bases outside the gene matches: 13. There are 18 residues in the CDR3. The CDR3 loop reads CASSQVRGGRPGEETQYF. CDR3 sequence (DNA): TGTGCCAGCAGCCAAGTCAGGGGCGGGAGGCCGGGTGAAGAGACCCAGTACTTC.

The chain combines TRBV7-2 with TRBJ2-2, with 7 bases aligning to TRBD1. Germline V gene lookup returns CDR1 SGHTA and CDR2 FQGNSA. The CDR3 spans 16 residues. The ends lost 5 bases at V and 0 bases at J; junction bases unmatched: 6. The CDR3 sequence: CASSPQGQPNTGELFF. The CDR3 DNA reads TGTGCCAGCAGCCCCCAGGGACAGCCGAACACCGGGGAGCTGTTTTTT.

The gene calls are TRBV7-8 and TRBJ2-7; the D is unclear. Looked up from germline, CDR1 is SGHVS and CDR2 is FQNEAQ. This CDR3 spans 12 amino acids. Trimming stripped 4 bases from V and 4 bases from J, with 8 bases between. CDR3 sequence reads: CASSSTPYEQYF. CDR3 DNA: TGTGCCAGCAGCTCGACTCCTTACGAGCAGTACTTC.

The V gene is TRBV25-1, the J gene TRBJ2-5; maybe TRBD2 (7 bases). Deletions cut 4 bases from V and 5 bases from J, with 17 bases between. Germline V gene data show CDR1 as MGHDK and CDR2 as SYGVNS. This CDR3 has 15 amino acids. The CDR3 spells CASSVGGWQGETQYF. In DNA form, the CDR3 reads TGTGCCAGCAGTGTCGGGGGGTGGCAGGGGGAGACCCAGTACTTC. Supplemented by reference TRBV25-1 and TRBJ2-5, the full variable domain reads EADIYQTPRYLVIGTGKKITLECSQTMGHDKMYWYQQDPGMELHLIHYSYGVNSTEKGDLSSESTVSRIRTEHFPLTLESARPSHTSQYLCASSVGGWQGETQYFGPGTRLLVL.

J is TRBJ2-1 and V is TRBV6-5; 10 bases align to TRBD2. Germline CDR1 and CDR2: MNHEY and SVGAGI. V lost 7 bases to trimming and J lost 1 base; unmatched junction nucleotides: 4. The CDR3 extends over 15 amino acids. CDR3 sequence reads: CASMSGRASYNEQFF. The CDR3 coding sequence is TGTGCCAGCATGAGCGGGAGGGCATCCTACAATGAGCAGTTCTTC.

The chain is built from TRBV5-4 and TRBJ2-2; D is unresolved. Trimming took off 6 bases at V and 5 bases at J, with 8 bases between the two ends. The length of the CDR3 is 12 residues. The germline V gene has CDR1 SGHNT and CDR2 YYREEE (reference sequence). The CDR3 is CASNLGTGELFF. CDR3 DNA: TGTGCCAGCAACCTAGGTACCGGGGAGCTGTTTTTT. The full variable domain, in which reference TRBV5-4 and TRBJ2-2 provide the parts outside the CDR3, is ETGVTQSPTHLIKTRGQQVTLRCSSQSGHNTVSWYQQALGQGPQFIFQYYREEENGRGNFPPRFSGLQFPNYSSELNVNALELDDSALYLCASNLGTGELFFGEGSRLTVL.

The rearrangement links TRBV2 to TRBJ2-2, with D uncertain. Germline CDR1 SNHLY, CDR2 FYNNEI. This CDR3 has 13 amino acids. V lost 6 bases, J lost 4 bases, and 9 bases lay in between. Here the CDR3 DNA reads TGTGCCAGCAGCACCTATGTCACCGGGGAGCTGTTTTTT. This sequence encodes CASSTYVTGELFF.

V usage is TRBV5-1 and J usage is TRBJ2-3; no reliable D call. In germline, CDR1 is SGHRS, CDR2 YFSETQ. Trimming shortened V by 1 base and J by 0 bases, and 12 bases separated the two germline ends. The CDR3 is made up of 16 amino acids. CDR3 coding DNA: TGCGCCAGCAGCTTGATGCGGCAACGTAGCACAGATACGCAGTATTTT. Translation gives CASSLMRQRSTDTQYF.

The V call is TRBV4-2, the J call TRBJ2-1; D is perhaps TRBD2 (6 bases). The V and J ends lost 0 bases and 8 bases respectively, with 17 bases between them. Germline V gene lookup returns CDR1 LGHNA and CDR2 YNFKEQ. This CDR3 region has 16 residues. CDR3 region: CASSQDRAAGGYEQFF. The CDR3 DNA follows: TGTGCCAGCAGCCAAGATCGAGCAGCGGGTGGGTATGAGCAGTTCTTC.

The chain uses TRBV21-1 and TRBJ2-2; TRBD2, the table's D call, was not compared with the DNA. TRBV21-1 is reported as a pseudogene. The CDR3 is 16 amino acids. The chain's CDR3 is CAREGLAGKNTGELFF. DNA of the CDR3: TGTGCCAGAGAGGGACTAGCGGGGAAGAACACCGGGGAGCTGTTTTTT.

The CDR3 DNA reads as TGTGCCAGCAGTTCCTCCGGAGCCCTCCCCCAGTACTTC. Protein sequence: CASSSSGALPQYF. This chain uses TRBV27 with TRBJ2-5; D remains unclear. V gave up 4 bases and J gave up 9 bases, with 15 bases separating them. The CDR3 has 13 amino acids. CDR1 and CDR2 from the germline V gene are MNHEY and SMNVEV (reference sequence).

The V call is TRBV5-8, the J call TRBJ1-4; perhaps TRBD1 as D (6 bases). Trimming shortened V by 5 bases and J by 7 bases, and 15 bases separated the two germline ends. The length of the CDR3 is 14 residues. Germline-derived CDR1 and CDR2 are SGHTS and YDEGEE. In nucleotides, the CDR3 is TGTGCCAGCAGATCTGGCAGGGGCAGTGAAAAACTGTTTTTT. Its translation is CASRSGRGSEKLFF. The entire variable domain, with the rest obtained from reference TRBV5-8 and TRBJ1-4, is as follows: EAGVTQSPTHLIKTRGQQATLRCSPISGHTSVYWYQQALGLGLQFLLWYDEGEERNRGNFPPRFSGRQFPNYSSELNVNALELEDSALYLCASRSGRGSEKLFFGSGTQLSVL.

This clone was found once. The chain couples TRBV2 to TRBJ1-5; possible D gene TRBD1, 5 bases. Trimming removed 7 bases at V and 6 bases at J, with 13 bases between. CDR3 length: 13 amino acids. CDR1 and CDR2 (germline): SNHLY, FYNNEI. The CDR3 sequence: CASTPGWGQPQHF. DNA for the CDR3: TGTGCCAGCACCCCAGGGTGGGGTCAGCCCCAGCATTTT.

The rearrangement uses TRBV7-9 and TRBJ1-2; TRBD1 matches 12 bases. Germline CDR1 reads SEHNR; CDR2 reads FQNEAQ (reference sequence). Germline trimming cut 5 bases from V and 7 bases from J; bases unmatched to any gene: 5. The CDR3 has 14 residues. The CDR3 DNA reads TGTGCCAGCAGCCCCGGGGACAGGGGGCTTGGCTACACCTTC. The encoded protein is CASSPGDRGLGYTF.

A word on this clone: The same CDR3 arises from other DNA sequences in this sample as well. This sequence joins TRBV7-2 and TRBJ1-1, with D possibly matching TRBD1 (5 bases). CDR1 and CDR2 from the germline V gene are SGHTA and FQGNSA. V was trimmed by 5 bases and J by 3 bases, leaving 10 bases between them. This CDR3 region has 13 residues. The CDR3, as DNA: TGTGCCAGCAGCAGCCAGGGTGACACTGAAGCTTTCTTT. Protein sequence: CASSSQGDTEAFF.

This sequence joins TRBV6-5 and TRBJ2-7; tentatively, D is TRBD2 (5 bases). Germline CDR1 reads MNHEY; CDR2 reads SVGAGI. The V end lost 6 bases, the J end lost 4 bases, and 16 bases lay between the germline ends. This CDR3 has 14 residues. The CDR3 sequence: CASSYAGAPYEQYF. The DNA of the CDR3 is TGTGCCAGCAGCTACGCGGGTGCACCATACGAGCAGTACTTC.

V usage is TRBV12-5 and J usage is TRBJ2-7; 13 positions agree with TRBD2. With V trimmed by 3 bases and J by 3 bases, 2 bases remained unmatched. Germline V CDR1 and CDR2: LGHNT, FRNRAP. The CDR3 runs 15 residues. The CDR3 DNA sequence: TGTGCTAGTGGTTTTGGGACTAGCGGGATCTACGAGCAGTACTTC. It translates to CASGFGTSGIYEQYF. The whole variable domain, remainder taken from reference TRBV12-5 and TRBJ2-7, is DARVTQTPRHKVTEMGQEVTMRCQPILGHNTVFWYRQTMMQGLELLAYFRNRAPLDDSGMPKDRFSAEMPDATLATLKIQPSEPRDSAVYFCASGFGTSGIYEQYFGPGTRLTVT.

The chain carries TRBV21-1 and TRBJ2-7; the table's TRBD2 call for D was not verified on the DNA. TRBV21-1 is given as a pseudogene. The CDR3 has 15 residues. In DNA, the CDR3 is TGTGCCAGCAGCAAAGCACGGGAGCCTCCCTACGAGCAGTACTTC. Translating gives CASSKAREPPYEQYF.

This clone has just one count. The CDR3 is CASSPYHLLPQGETQYF. CDR3 DNA: TGCGCCAGCAGCCCCTACCACTTACTACCCCAGGGAGAGACCCAGTACTTC. The chain joins TRBV5-1 to TRBJ2-5, with D possibly matching TRBD1 (5 bases). The CDR3 contains 17 residues. Germline CDR1 is SGHRS and CDR2 is YFSETQ. V lost 4 bases and J lost 4, with 23 bases in between.

This chain joins TRBV10-3 and TRBJ1-1, with 7 bases lining up with TRBD1. Germline CDR1 is ENHRY and CDR2 is SYGVKD. Trimming cost V 2 bases and J 7 bases; bases outside gene matches: 10. This CDR3 comprises 15 residues. This CDR3 reads CAISEPPLTGFEAFF. As DNA, the CDR3 is TGTGCCATCAGTGAGCCCCCCCTGACAGGGTTTGAAGCTTTCTTT.

The chain recombines TRBV18 with TRBJ1-1, with D unclear. CDR1 and CDR2 (germline): KGHSH, LQKENI. The CDR3 has 12 residues. Trimming shortened V by 5 bases and J by 4 bases, and 8 bases separated the two germline ends. CDR3 loop: CASSAGSTEAFF. In DNA, the CDR3 is TGTGCCAGCTCAGCGGGTTCCACTGAAGCTTTCTTT.

The chain has TRBV24-1 and TRBJ1-4; no firm D call. The germline V and J ends were trimmed by 5 bases and 7 bases, with 13 bases remaining between them. Germline V gene data show CDR1 as KGHDR and CDR2 as SFDVKD. This CDR3 is built from 14 residues. CDR3 sequence: CATSARGLGEKLFF. DNA of the CDR3: TGTGCCACCAGTGCCCGCGGACTGGGTGAAAAACTGTTTTTT.

The chain carries TRBV7-2 and TRBJ2-1; 11 nucleotides align to TRBD2. CDR3 length: 16 amino acids. Trimming at V came to 4 bases and at J to 4 bases, leaving 6 bases not matched to a gene. Germline V lookup: CDR1 SGHTA, CDR2 FQGNSA. CDR3 residues: CASSSSGTSGYNEQFF. Written as DNA, the CDR3 is TGTGCCAGCAGCTCGTCCGGGACTAGCGGATACAATGAGCAGTTCTTC.

The chain carries TRBV3-1 (or the pseudogene TRBV3-2) and TRBJ1-2; D unresolved. The CDR3 totals 11 residues. Trimming removed 1 base at V and 13 bases at J, with 10 bases between. The V gene's germline CDR1 is LGHDT and CDR2 YNNKEL (reference sequence). CDR3 DNA sequence: TGTGCCAGCAGCCAAGCGGGATCCCGCACCTTC. Protein sequence: CASSQAGSRTF.

The chain recombines TRBV28 with TRBJ2-7; a possible D gene is TRBD2 (7 bases). This CDR3 region has 13 residues. The ends were cut back, 10 bases at V and 3 bases at J, with 16 bases in the middle. CDR1 and CDR2 from the germline V gene are MDHEN and SYDVKM. The CDR3 DNA follows: TGTGCCACATCTCGGGGGGCGGGCTACGAGCAGTACTTC. Residues: CATSRGAGYEQYF. The whole variable domain, filled in from reference TRBV28 and TRBJ2-7, reads DVKVTQSSRYLVKRTGEKVFLECVQDMDHENMFWYRQDPGLGLRLIYFSYDVKMKEKGDIPEGYSVSREKKERFSLILESASTNQTSMYLCATSRGAGYEQYFGPGTRLTVT.